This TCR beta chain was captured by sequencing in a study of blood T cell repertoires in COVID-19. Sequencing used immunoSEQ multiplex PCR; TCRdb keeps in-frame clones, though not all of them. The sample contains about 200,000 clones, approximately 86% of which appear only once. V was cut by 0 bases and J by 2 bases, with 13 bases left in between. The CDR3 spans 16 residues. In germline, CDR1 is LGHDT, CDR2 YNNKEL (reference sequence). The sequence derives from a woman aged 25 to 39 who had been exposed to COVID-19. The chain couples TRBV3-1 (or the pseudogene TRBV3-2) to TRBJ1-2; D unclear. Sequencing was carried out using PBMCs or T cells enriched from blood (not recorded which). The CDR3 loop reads CASSQESEGINYGYTF. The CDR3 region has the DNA TGTGCCAGCAGCCAAGAAAGTGAGGGCATAAACTATGGCTACACCTTC.